This T cell receptor (beta chain) was profiled in a study of OX40 agonist ivuxolimab in advanced cancers. Study-level background: Ivuxolimab was a fully human IgG2 agonistic monoclonal antibody targeting the costimulatory receptor OX40 (CD134). Intravenous ivuxolimab was administered to patients every 2 weeks at six dose levels: 0.01, 0.1, 0.3, 1.5, 3 and 10 mg/kg. Partial responses occurred in three dose-escalation patients: two with cutaneous melanoma and one with hepatocellular carcinoma. Of the 50 or so patients in dose escalation, about 20 had hepatocellular carcinoma, roughly 15 had melanoma, 9 had renal cell carcinoma and 9 had head and neck cancer. Patients were allowed to have had prior anti-PD-1, anti-PD-L1 or anti-CTLA-4 therapy, and approximately 40% of the dose-escalation patients had previously received checkpoint inhibitors. The paper covers the monotherapy dose-escalation part of the phase I ivuxolimab trial, which included N of about 50 patients. The purpose of peripheral TCRbeta sequencing was to test whether ivuxolimab changed TCR sequence diversity and led to clonal T-cell expansion. The dose-escalation cohort was approximately 83% male with a mean age of about 60 years, ranging from roughly 20 to 80.

The investigation overall reported the following: The antigen specificity of the clonally expanded peripheral T cells was not determined. In partial responders in the 0.1-3.0 mg/kg groups, normalized peripheral clonal expansion was found to be among the lowest, especially among CD8+ T cells. Low levels of normalized T-cell clonal expansion were also seen in some patients who did not respond. After ivuxolimab, CD8+ T cells had more expanded clones than CD4+ T cells on average. Clonal expansion of both CD4+ and CD8+ blood T cells was observed from baseline to week 6 at doses 0.1 to 3.0 mg/kg.

The germline V gene provides CDR1 SGHDN and CDR2 FVKESK. Trimming costs V 8 bases and J 1 base, and their ends lie 6 bases apart. From the cysteine up to the phenylalanine, the CDR3 has a length of 13 residues. The kept DNA is CDR3 alone, 39 bases in frame from the first base. Patients with autoimmune disease history or receiving systemic immunosuppression were excluded from the trial. Peripheral blood for TCR sequencing was collected from all dose cohorts at baseline, on cycle 4 day 1, and on cycle 7 day 1. Samples were obtained from an open-label, multicenter, first-in-human phase I dose-escalation trial of ivuxolimab. Adults with locally advanced or metastatic melanoma, renal cell, hepatocellular, or head and neck squamous cell carcinoma were enrolled in the trial. Before TCR sequencing, CD4+ and CD8+ T cells were separately sorted from peripheral blood. Points on this clone: Its antigen has not been determined. The record has no base qualities; no much larger clone is one base away.

To sequence the TCRbeta CDR3 region, genomic DNA was isolated from the sorted cells. The immunoSEQ Assay was used to sequence the TCRbeta CDR3 regions. TCRdb re-hosts the immuneACCESS table, in-frame sequences only. Its copies lack some clones; in the studies checked, an unresolved V gene accounts for under half of them, and the cause for the rest is not known. The sample table records about 90,000 clones; roughly 88% of these occur just once. In total, the top ten clones hold around 0.35% of the sample. This material consisted of CD4+ or CD8+ T cells sorted from blood, taken in a trial of the OX40 agonist ivuxolimab. This receptor was identified in an adult with an advanced solid tumor such as melanoma, head and neck, liver or kidney cancer. This receptor chain uses TRBV14 and TRBJ2-6, with an unclear D gene assignment. In nucleotides, the sequence is TGTGCCAGCGCAAGATCTGGGGCCAACGTCCTGACTTTC. This gives the protein CASARSGANVLTF.